The rows below give T cell receptor beta chains drawn from one sample of a study of shared clonotypes between healthy human individuals. Produced via immunoSEQ multiplex PCR; TCRdb's table is partial and in-frame only. The table includes 800,000 or so clones, around 96% detected once. What was sequenced was naive CD8+ T cells sorted from blood. The receptors stem from a man aged 25-40 years in good health. Each CDR3 is given with its conserved first and last residue. A D gene is named only where the DNA matches it firmly. Some rows mark clone size as missing; the rest say once, few, many or name a class of expanded clone.

clone size: NA
V gene: TRBV6-6
J gene: TRBJ1-2
D gene: NA
CDR3 protein: CASSYDGRGWGYTF
CDR3 DNA: TGTGCCAGCAGTTACGATGGACGGGGTTGGGGCTACACCTTC

clone size: NA
V gene: TRBV15
J gene: TRBJ2-7
D gene: NA
CDR3 protein: CATSWSGGYEQYF
CDR3 DNA: TGTGCCACCAGCTGGAGTGGGGGCTACGAGCAGTACTTC

clone size: NA
V gene: TRBV6-1
J gene: TRBJ2-7
D gene: NA
CDR3 protein: CASSELGRSYEQYF
CDR3 DNA: TGTGCCAGCAGTGAGCTGGGACGGAGCTACGAGCAGTACTTC

clone size: NA
V gene: TRBV4-3
J gene: TRBJ2-7
D gene: NA
CDR3 protein: CASSQDPGLYEQYF
CDR3 DNA: TGCGCCAGCAGCCAAGATCCCGGACTCTACGAGCAGTACTTC

clone size: once
V gene: TRBV13
J gene: TRBJ1-2
D gene: NA
CDR3 protein: CASIDGVPGTTSYGYTF
CDR3 DNA: TGTGCCAGCATCGATGGCGTACCGGGGACAACCTCCTATGGCTACACCTTC

clone size: NA
V gene: TRBV29-1
J gene: TRBJ2-1
D gene: NA
CDR3 protein: CSVEDSTYNEQFF
CDR3 DNA: TGCAGCGTTGAAGACTCTACTTACAATGAGCAGTTCTTC

clone size: NA
V gene: TRBV6-5
J gene: TRBJ1-4
D gene: NA
CDR3 protein: CASSPEYPTNEKLFF
CDR3 DNA: TGTGCCAGCAGTCCAGAGTACCCAACTAATGAAAAACTGTTTTTT

clone size: NA
V gene: TRBV7-8
J gene: TRBJ1-1
D gene: NA
CDR3 protein: CASRRPGHPNTEAFF
CDR3 DNA: TGTGCCAGCAGGCGCCCGGGACACCCGAACACTGAAGCTTTCTTT

clone size: once
V gene: TRBV2
J gene: TRBJ2-7
D gene: NA
CDR3 protein: CASSVRGATFYEQYF
CDR3 DNA: TGTGCCAGCAGTGTACGGGGAGCAACCTTCTACGAGCAGTACTTC

clone size: NA
V gene: TRBV7-2
J gene: TRBJ1-4
D gene: TRBD1
CDR3 protein: CASSIRQGASNEKLFF
CDR3 DNA: TGTGCCAGCAGCATAAGACAGGGGGCCTCTAATGAAAAACTGTTTTTT

clone size: NA
V gene: TRBV7-9
J gene: TRBJ2-1
D gene: TRBD2
CDR3 protein: CASSLVTGGNNEQFF
CDR3 DNA: TGTGCCAGCAGCTTAGTTACGGGAGGGAACAATGAGCAGTTCTTC

clone size: once
V gene: TRBV4-1
J gene: TRBJ1-1
D gene: NA
CDR3 protein: CASSQGITLAGPLNTEAFF
CDR3 DNA: TGCGCCAGCAGCCAAGGGATAACGTTGGCAGGGCCTTTGAACACTGAAGCTTTCTTT

clone size: once
V gene: TRBV7-2
J gene: TRBJ2-1
D gene: NA
CDR3 protein: CASPGDRAKSNEQFF
CDR3 DNA: TGTGCCAGCCCGGGGGACAGAGCAAAGTCCAATGAGCAGTTCTTC

clone size: NA
V gene: TRBV30
J gene: TRBJ2-7
D gene: NA
CDR3 protein: CAWSVTAAYEQYF
CDR3 DNA: TGTGCCTGGAGTGTCACAGCCGCCTACGAGCAGTACTTC

clone size: once
V gene: TRBV2
J gene: TRBJ1-2
D gene: NA
CDR3 protein: CASSEAAGVYGYTF
CDR3 DNA: TGTGCCAGCAGTGAAGCTGCAGGGGTCTATGGCTACACCTTC

clone size: few
V gene: TRBV2
J gene: TRBJ2-1
D gene: TRBD2
CDR3 protein: CASSAGTSGRLLQFF
CDR3 DNA: TGTGCCAGCAGTGCTGGGACTAGCGGGAGGTTATTGCAGTTCTTC

clone size: NA
V gene: TRBV13
J gene: TRBJ2-7
D gene: TRBD2
CDR3 protein: CASSSWTSGSLYEQYF
CDR3 DNA: TGTGCCAGCAGCTCCTGGACTAGCGGGAGCCTCTACGAGCAGTACTTC

clone size: few
V gene: TRBV27
J gene: TRBJ2-7
D gene: NA
CDR3 protein: CASSPSGPLEQYF
CDR3 DNA: TGTGCCAGCAGCCCATCAGGCCCACTCGAGCAGTACTTC

clone size: NA
V gene: TRBV19
J gene: TRBJ2-5
D gene: TRBD1
CDR3 protein: CASSTTGGGETQYF
CDR3 DNA: TGTGCCAGTAGTACCACAGGGGGTGGAGAGACCCAGTACTTC

clone size: NA
V gene: TRBV14
J gene: TRBJ2-4
D gene: NA
CDR3 protein: CASWWESKNIQYF
CDR3 DNA: TGTGCCAGCTGGTGGGAATCCAAAAACATTCAGTACTTC

clone size: NA
V gene: TRBV5-4
J gene: TRBJ2-3
D gene: TRBD2
CDR3 protein: CASSFSPGGLPDTQYF
CDR3 DNA: TGTGCCAGCAGCTTTTCCCCGGGGGGGTTGCCAGATACGCAGTATTTT

clone size: NA
V gene: TRBV9
J gene: TRBJ2-3
D gene: NA
CDR3 protein: CASSDLMGQYF
CDR3 DNA: TGTGCCAGCAGCGACCTCATGGGGCAGTATTTT

clone size: NA
V gene: TRBV28
J gene: TRBJ2-7
D gene: TRBD1
CDR3 protein: CASTRRDRGVYEQYF
CDR3 DNA: TGTGCCAGCACAAGAAGGGACAGGGGGGTCTACGAGCAGTACTTC

clone size: NA
V gene: TRBV6-5
J gene: TRBJ1-2
D gene: NA
CDR3 protein: CASSYSTGDAYGYTF
CDR3 DNA: TGTGCCAGCAGTTACTCGACAGGCGATGCCTATGGCTACACCTTC

clone size: NA
V gene: TRBV29-1
J gene: TRBJ1-2
D gene: NA
CDR3 protein: CSVWAGLDYGYTF
CDR3 DNA: TGCAGCGTCTGGGCAGGGCTAGACTATGGCTACACCTTC

clone size: NA
V gene: TRBV5-1
J gene: TRBJ2-1
D gene: NA
CDR3 protein: CASSLRSSYNEQFF
CDR3 DNA: TGCGCCAGCAGCTTGCGGTCCTCCTACAATGAGCAGTTCTTC

clone size: NA
V gene: TRBV29-1
J gene: TRBJ2-1
D gene: NA
CDR3 protein: CSARLVTYNEQFF
CDR3 DNA: TGCAGCGCCCGACTAGTCACCTACAATGAGCAGTTCTTC

clone size: NA
V gene: TRBV28
J gene: TRBJ1-2
D gene: NA
CDR3 protein: CASRDPRWGRLSRGYTF
CDR3 DNA: TGTGCCAGCAGAGATCCCAGGTGGGGCCGCCTTTCTAGGGGCTACACCTTC

clone size: NA
V gene: TRBV27
J gene: TRBJ2-1
D gene: NA
CDR3 protein: CASSSGLSYNEQFF
CDR3 DNA: TGTGCCAGCAGTTCCGGGCTTTCCTACAATGAGCAGTTCTTC

clone size: NA
V gene: TRBV27
J gene: TRBJ1-5
D gene: TRBD1
CDR3 protein: CASSPGVQGVQPQHF
CDR3 DNA: TGTGCCAGCAGTCCCGGAGTTCAGGGGGTTCAGCCCCAGCATTTT

clone size: NA
V gene: TRBV30
J gene: TRBJ2-4
D gene: NA
CDR3 protein: CAWSPTFSELKNIQYF
CDR3 DNA: TGTGCCTGGAGTCCGACCTTCTCAGAACTCAAAAACATTCAGTACTTC

clone size: NA
V gene: TRBV10-3
J gene: TRBJ2-7
D gene: NA
CDR3 protein: CAIAEARSYEQYF
CDR3 DNA: TGTGCCATCGCTGAAGCCCGCTCCTACGAGCAGTACTTC

clone size: NA
V gene: TRBV13
J gene: TRBJ2-7
D gene: TRBD2
CDR3 protein: CASSLGGLAGGYEQYF
CDR3 DNA: TGTGCCAGCAGCTTAGGAGGACTAGCGGGGGGTTACGAGCAGTACTTC

clone size: once
V gene: TRBV5-1
J gene: TRBJ1-1
D gene: NA
CDR3 protein: CASSSSKGERGFGNTEAFF
CDR3 DNA: TGCGCCAGCAGCTCATCCAAGGGTGAACGGGGCTTCGGGAACACTGAAGCTTTCTTT

clone size: NA
V gene: TRBV27
J gene: TRBJ2-3
D gene: NA
CDR3 protein: CASSLGGLSTQYF
CDR3 DNA: TGTGCCAGCAGTTTGGGTGGATTGTCTACGCAGTATTTT

clone size: NA
V gene: TRBV19
J gene: TRBJ2-2
D gene: NA
CDR3 protein: CASSIAALGAAGELFF
CDR3 DNA: TGTGCCAGTAGTATAGCCGCCCTGGGGGCCGCCGGGGAGCTGTTTTTT

clone size: NA
V gene: TRBV15
J gene: TRBJ1-5
D gene: NA
CDR3 protein: CATSSSRDPGVSQPQHF
CDR3 DNA: TGTGCCACCAGCAGCTCCCGGGACCCAGGAGTCAGCCAGCCCCAGCATTTT

clone size: NA
V gene: TRBV5-6
J gene: TRBJ2-5
D gene: NA
CDR3 protein: CASSLSGGETQYF
CDR3 DNA: TGTGCCAGCAGCTTGTCTGGGGGGGAGACCCAGTACTTC

clone size: NA
V gene: TRBV16
J gene: TRBJ2-2
D gene: TRBD1
CDR3 protein: CASSPGTVYRELFF
CDR3 DNA: TGTGCCAGCAGCCCAGGGACAGTTTATCGGGAGCTGTTTTTT

clone size: NA
V gene: TRBV4-3
J gene: TRBJ1-2
D gene: NA
CDR3 protein: CASSHLGQEGGFYGYTF
CDR3 DNA: TGCGCCAGCAGCCATCTCGGCCAGGAGGGGGGCTTCTATGGCTACACCTTC

clone size: NA
V gene: TRBV29-1
J gene: TRBJ1-5
D gene: TRBD1
CDR3 protein: CSVGTGVSQPQHF
CDR3 DNA: TGCAGCGTTGGGACAGGGGTAAGTCAGCCCCAGCATTTT

clone size: NA
V gene: TRBV6-5
J gene: TRBJ2-7
D gene: TRBD2
CDR3 protein: CASSYGSGGYEQYF
CDR3 DNA: TGTGCCAGCAGTTACGGAAGCGGGGGCTACGAGCAGTACTTC

clone size: NA
V gene: TRBV28
J gene: TRBJ1-5
D gene: NA
CDR3 protein: CASNPRLSGVPQHF
CDR3 DNA: TGTGCCAGCAATCCTCGACTGTCCGGGGTGCCCCAGCATTTT

clone size: NA
V gene: TRBV5-4
J gene: TRBJ2-1
D gene: TRBD2
CDR3 protein: CASSLTSGAHNEQFF
CDR3 DNA: TGTGCCAGCAGCTTGACTAGCGGAGCTCACAATGAGCAGTTCTTC

clone size: NA
V gene: TRBV7-9
J gene: TRBJ2-7
D gene: NA
CDR3 protein: CASSLVRGLLSYEQYF
CDR3 DNA: TGTGCCAGCAGCTTAGTAAGGGGGTTACTCTCCTACGAGCAGTACTTC

clone size: NA
V gene: TRBV5-5
J gene: TRBJ2-3
D gene: NA
CDR3 protein: CASSFSGSDTQYF
CDR3 DNA: TGTGCCAGCAGTTTTTCGGGTTCTGATACGCAGTATTTT

clone size: NA
V gene: TRBV12-5
J gene: TRBJ1-2
D gene: NA
CDR3 protein: CASGWGPNGGYTF
CDR3 DNA: TGTGCTAGTGGTTGGGGGCCTAACGGCGGCTACACCTTC

clone size: NA
V gene: TRBV2
J gene: TRBJ2-6
D gene: NA
CDR3 protein: CASSEVYEGANVLTF
CDR3 DNA: TGTGCCAGCAGTGAAGTTTACGAGGGGGCCAACGTCCTGACTTTC

clone size: NA
V gene: TRBV7-3
J gene: TRBJ2-3
D gene: NA
CDR3 protein: CASSLTLASSTDTQYF
CDR3 DNA: TGTGCCAGCAGCTTAACGCTAGCCTCTAGCACAGATACGCAGTATTTT

clone size: NA
V gene: TRBV29-1
J gene: TRBJ1-4
D gene: NA
CDR3 protein: CSGSSATNEKLFF
CDR3 DNA: TGCAGCGGCTCCAGTGCAACTAATGAAAAACTGTTTTTT

clone size: NA
V gene: TRBV5-1
J gene: TRBJ2-3
D gene: NA
CDR3 protein: CASARLGPDTQYF
CDR3 DNA: TGCGCCAGCGCAAGACTAGGGCCAGATACGCAGTATTTT

clone size: NA
V gene: TRBV6-1
J gene: TRBJ2-7
D gene: NA
CDR3 protein: CASGPTGTFSYEQYF
CDR3 DNA: TGTGCCAGCGGGCCCACCGGGACTTTCTCCTACGAGCAGTACTTC

clone size: NA
V gene: TRBV5-4
J gene: TRBJ2-7
D gene: NA
CDR3 protein: CASSSDYEQYF
CDR3 DNA: TGTGCCAGCAGCTCGGACTACGAGCAGTACTTC

clone size: NA
V gene: TRBV27
J gene: TRBJ2-3
D gene: TRBD1
CDR3 protein: CASTPRTGEDTQYF
CDR3 DNA: TGTGCCAGCACCCCCAGGACAGGGGAAGATACGCAGTATTTT